Presented here are 3 T cell receptor beta chains from one specimen sequenced in a study of identical twins. TCRdb used MiXCR to reprocess the 5' RACE reads, holding one entry per CDR3 protein. The sample records 600,000 to 850,000 distinct CDR3 sequences, roughly 20% being singletons. The data also belong to a second study, concerning T cells expressing NK-cell markers.

Sequenced input: PBMCs. These receptors originate from a young woman in good health.

This chain links TRBV6-5 with TRBJ2-1; TRBD1 aligns across 7 bases. This CDR3 contains 14 residues. The germline CDR1 and CDR2 sequences are MNHEY and SVGAGI. J gave up 8 bases and V 0 bases, and 4 bases lay outside the gene matches. CDR3 loop: CASSYSRGLDEQFF. As DNA, the CDR3 is TGTGCCAGCAGTTACTCGAGGGGGCTCGATGAGCAGTTCTTC.

In its sample, this clonotype was seen a few times. V and J are TRBV7-3 and TRBJ2-3; a possible D gene is TRBD2 (6 bases). CDR3 size: 14 residues. Germline values: CDR1 SGHTA, CDR2 FQGTGA. The V gene lost 1 base and the J gene lost 4 bases, with 9 bases spanning the gap. The CDR3 coding sequence is TGTGCCAGCAGCTTAAACGGGGGACCAGATACGCAGTATTTT. Its protein is CASSLNGGPDTQYF.

The genes are TRBV29-1 and TRBJ2-7, with D possibly being TRBD1 (5 bases). V was cut by 7 bases and J by 0 bases, with 16 bases left in between. From germline, CDR1 is SQVTM and CDR2 ANQGSEA. The CDR3 loop spans 14 amino acids. The CDR3 sequence is CSAVPLQGSYEQYF. For the CDR3, the DNA is TGCAGCGCGGTGCCCCTCCAGGGCTCCTACGAGCAGTACTTC.